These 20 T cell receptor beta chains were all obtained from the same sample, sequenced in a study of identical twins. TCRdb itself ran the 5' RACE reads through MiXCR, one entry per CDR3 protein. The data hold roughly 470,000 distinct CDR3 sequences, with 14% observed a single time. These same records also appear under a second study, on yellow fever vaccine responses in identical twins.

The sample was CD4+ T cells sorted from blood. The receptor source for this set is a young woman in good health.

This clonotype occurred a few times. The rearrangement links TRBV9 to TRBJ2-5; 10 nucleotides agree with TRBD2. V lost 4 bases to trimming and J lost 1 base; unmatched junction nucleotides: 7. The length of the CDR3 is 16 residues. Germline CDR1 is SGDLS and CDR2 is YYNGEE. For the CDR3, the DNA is TGTGCCAGCAGCCCCCGGGAGCGGGGGGGCCAAGAGACCCAGTACTTC. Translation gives CASSPRERGGQETQYF.

CDR3 bases: TGTGCCAGCAGTGCGAACAGGGGGCCAAATGAGCAGTTCTTC. Translation: CASSANRGPNEQFF. V is TRBV6-1 and J is TRBJ2-1, with 9 bases that match TRBD1. V dropped 4 bases and J dropped 7; count of bases not matched to a gene: 5. Germline CDR1 and CDR2: MNHNS and SASEGT. The CDR3 consists of 14 residues.

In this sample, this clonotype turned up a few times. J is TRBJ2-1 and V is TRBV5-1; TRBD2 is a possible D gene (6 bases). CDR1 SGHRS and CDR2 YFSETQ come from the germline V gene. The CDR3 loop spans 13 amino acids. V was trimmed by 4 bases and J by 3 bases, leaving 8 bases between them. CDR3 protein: CASSRRDYNEQFF. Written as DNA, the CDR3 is TGCGCCAGCAGCCGGCGGGACTACAATGAGCAGTTCTTC.

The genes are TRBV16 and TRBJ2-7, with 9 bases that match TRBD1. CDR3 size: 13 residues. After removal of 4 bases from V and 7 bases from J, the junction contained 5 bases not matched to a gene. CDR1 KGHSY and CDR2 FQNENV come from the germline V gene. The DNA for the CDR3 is TGTGCCAGCAGCCCGGGGACAGGGATTGAGCAGTACTTC. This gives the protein CASSPGTGIEQYF.

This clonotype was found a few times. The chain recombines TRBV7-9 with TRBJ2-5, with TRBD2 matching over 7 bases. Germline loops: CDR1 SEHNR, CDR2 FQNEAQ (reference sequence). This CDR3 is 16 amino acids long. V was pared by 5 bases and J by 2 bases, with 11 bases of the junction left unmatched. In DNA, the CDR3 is TGTGCCAGCAGCCCCACTCGGGCTAGCGGACAAGAGACCCAGTACTTC. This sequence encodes CASSPTRASGQETQYF.

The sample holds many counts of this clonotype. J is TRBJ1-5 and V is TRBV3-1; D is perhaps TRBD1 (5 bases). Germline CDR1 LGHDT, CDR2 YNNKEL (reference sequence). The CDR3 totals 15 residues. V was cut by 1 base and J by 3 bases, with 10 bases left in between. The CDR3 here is CASSQGSGTNQPQHF. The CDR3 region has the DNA TGTGCCAGCAGCCAAGGATCAGGGACCAATCAGCCCCAGCATTTT.

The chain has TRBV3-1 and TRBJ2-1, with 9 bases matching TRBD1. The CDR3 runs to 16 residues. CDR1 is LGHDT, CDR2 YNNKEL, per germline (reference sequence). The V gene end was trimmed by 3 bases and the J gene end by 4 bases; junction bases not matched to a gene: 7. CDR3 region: CASSQTDRGRYNEQFF. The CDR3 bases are TGTGCCAGCAGCCAGACAGACAGGGGGAGGTACAATGAGCAGTTCTTC.

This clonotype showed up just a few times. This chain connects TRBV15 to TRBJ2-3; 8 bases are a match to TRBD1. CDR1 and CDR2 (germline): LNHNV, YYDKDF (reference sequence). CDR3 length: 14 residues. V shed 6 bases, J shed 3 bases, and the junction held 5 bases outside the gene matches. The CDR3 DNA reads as TGTGCCACCAGTCAGGGGGCGCTTACAGATACGCAGTATTTT. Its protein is CATSQGALTDTQYF.

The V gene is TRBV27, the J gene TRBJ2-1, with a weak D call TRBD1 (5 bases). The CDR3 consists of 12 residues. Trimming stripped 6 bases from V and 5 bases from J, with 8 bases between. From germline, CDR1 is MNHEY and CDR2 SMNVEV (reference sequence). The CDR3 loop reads CASRTGNNEQFF. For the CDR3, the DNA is TGTGCCAGCAGAACAGGAAACAATGAGCAGTTCTTC.

Here the CDR3 reads CASSPDTRTGEKLFF. DNA of the CDR3: TGTGCCAGCTCACCCGATACAAGGACGGGTGAAAAACTGTTTTTT. The rearrangement links TRBV18 to TRBJ1-4; D remains ambiguous. This CDR3 has 15 residues. Trimming took 3 bases from V and 7 from J, leaving 15 bases between them. CDR1 is KGHSH and CDR2 is LQKENI in the germline V gene. The full variable domain, in which reference TRBV18 and TRBJ1-4 provide the parts outside the CDR3, is NAGVMQNPRHLVRRRGQEARLRCSPMKGHSHVYWYRQLPEEGLKFMVYLQKENIIDESGMPKERFSAEFPKEGPSILRIQQVVRGDSAAYFCASSPDTRTGEKLFFGSGTQLSVL.

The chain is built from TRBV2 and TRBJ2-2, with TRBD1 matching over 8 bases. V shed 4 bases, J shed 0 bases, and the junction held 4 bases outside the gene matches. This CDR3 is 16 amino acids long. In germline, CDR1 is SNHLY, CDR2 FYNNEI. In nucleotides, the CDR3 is TGTGCCAGCAGTGTCCAGGGGGCTTCGAACACCGGGGAGCTGTTTTTT. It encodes CASSVQGASNTGELFF.

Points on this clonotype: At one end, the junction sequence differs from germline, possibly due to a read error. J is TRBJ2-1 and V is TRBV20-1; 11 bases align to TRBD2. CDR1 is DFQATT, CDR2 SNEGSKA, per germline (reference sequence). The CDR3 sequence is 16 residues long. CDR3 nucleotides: TGCAGTGCTGGAACTAGCGGGGGACGCTCCTACAATGAGCATTTCTTC. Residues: CSAGTSGGRSYNEHFF.

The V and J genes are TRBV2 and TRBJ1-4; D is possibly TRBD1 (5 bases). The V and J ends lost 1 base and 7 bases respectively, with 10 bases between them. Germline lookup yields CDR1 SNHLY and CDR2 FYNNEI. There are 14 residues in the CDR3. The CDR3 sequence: CASSEVSGSEKLFF. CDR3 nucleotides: TGTGCCAGCAGTGAAGTCTCAGGGAGTGAAAAACTGTTTTTT.

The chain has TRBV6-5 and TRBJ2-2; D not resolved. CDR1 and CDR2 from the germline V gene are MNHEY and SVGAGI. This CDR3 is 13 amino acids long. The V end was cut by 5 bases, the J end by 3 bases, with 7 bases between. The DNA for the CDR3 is TGTGCCAGCAGTAACAGTTACACCGGGGAGCTGTTTTTT. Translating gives CASSNSYTGELFF.

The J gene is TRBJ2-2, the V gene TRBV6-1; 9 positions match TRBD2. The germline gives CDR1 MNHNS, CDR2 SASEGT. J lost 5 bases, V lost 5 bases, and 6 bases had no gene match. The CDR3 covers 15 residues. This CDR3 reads CASSPGLARTGELFF. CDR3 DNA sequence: TGTGCCAGCAGTCCGGGACTAGCTAGGACCGGGGAGCTGTTTTTT.

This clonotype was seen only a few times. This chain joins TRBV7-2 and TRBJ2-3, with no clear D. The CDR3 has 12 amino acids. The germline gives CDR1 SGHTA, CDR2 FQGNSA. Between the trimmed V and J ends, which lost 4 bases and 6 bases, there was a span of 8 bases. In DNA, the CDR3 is TGTGCCAGCAGCTGGCTCGTCGATACGCAGTATTTT. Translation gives CASSWLVDTQYF.

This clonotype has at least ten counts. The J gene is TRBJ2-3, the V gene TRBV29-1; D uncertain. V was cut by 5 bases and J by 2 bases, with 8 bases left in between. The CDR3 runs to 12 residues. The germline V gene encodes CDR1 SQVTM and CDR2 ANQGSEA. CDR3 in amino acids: CSVPDFTDTQYF. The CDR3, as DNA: TGCAGCGTTCCAGACTTCACAGATACGCAGTATTTT.

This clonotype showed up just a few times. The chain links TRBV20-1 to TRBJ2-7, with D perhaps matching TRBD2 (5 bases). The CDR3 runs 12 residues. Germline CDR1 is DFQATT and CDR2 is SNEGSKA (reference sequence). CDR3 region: CSPQSSGYEQYF. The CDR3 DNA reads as TGCAGCCCCCAGAGCAGCGGCTACGAGCAGTACTTC.

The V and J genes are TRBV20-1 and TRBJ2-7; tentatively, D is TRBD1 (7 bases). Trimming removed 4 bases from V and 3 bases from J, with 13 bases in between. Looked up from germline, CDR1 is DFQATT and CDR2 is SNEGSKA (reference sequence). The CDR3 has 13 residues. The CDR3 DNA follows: TGCAGTGCTATTCCAGGGGGGATCTACGAGCAGTACTTC. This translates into CSAIPGGIYEQYF.

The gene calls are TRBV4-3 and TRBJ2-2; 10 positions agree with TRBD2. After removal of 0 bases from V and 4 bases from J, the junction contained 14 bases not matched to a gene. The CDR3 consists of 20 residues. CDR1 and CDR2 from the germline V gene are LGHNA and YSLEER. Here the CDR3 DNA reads TGCGCCAGCAGCCAAGAAGCGGCTAGCGGGAGAGTCATGAGCACCGGGGAGCTGTTTTTT. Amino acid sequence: CASSQEAASGRVMSTGELFF.